The 14 T cell receptor beta chains reported below all come from one sample, sequenced in a study of regulatory T cells in long-lasting Graves disease. Time point of the sample: newly diagnosed GD, antithyroid drugs for less than 3 months. Generation of the TCR library employed RNA extracted from PBMCs. Arm-PCR of CDR3 regions with iRepertoire HTBI primers generated TCR beta libraries. TCRdb re-called the multiplex PCR reads with MiXCR, one entry per CDR3 protein. The table lists roughly 320,000 distinct CDR3 sequences, approximately 15% of them singletons. These data were likewise used in another study, on T cells in Graves' hyperthyroidism and ophthalmopathy.

Material: peripheral blood mononuclear cells (PBMCs), obtained at new diagnosis, from a patient treated with antithyroid drugs. The receptor set was obtained from a man aged 35 to 55 with Graves disease.

This clonotype showed up many times. The chain combines TRBV2 with TRBJ2-5; D uncertain. This CDR3 is 12 amino acids long. Germline V CDR1 and CDR2: SNHLY, FYNNEI. Trimming took 6 bases from V and 0 from J, leaving 5 bases between them. The CDR3 region is CASRTDQETQYF. CDR3 nucleotides: TGTGCCAGCAGGACCGACCAAGAGACCCAGTACTTC.

The V gene is TRBV10-3, the J gene TRBJ1-2; D remains unclear. Germline assignment: CDR1 ENHRY and CDR2 SYGVKD. Trimming pared 1 base from V and 0 bases from J, leaving 9 bases between. The CDR3 covers 15 residues. The CDR3 nucleotides read TGTGCCATCAGTGAGTGGACGGAATCTAACTATGGCTACACCTTC. Translated, it gives CAISEWTESNYGYTF.

The DNA for the CDR3 is TGTGCCATCAGGTCCAGTTGGTCTGGAAACACCATATATTTT. It yields the protein CAIRSSWSGNTIYF. The chain combines TRBV10-3 with TRBJ1-3; no reliable D call. In germline, CDR1 is ENHRY, CDR2 SYGVKD. Trimming removed 6 bases at V and 1 base at J, with 10 bases between. The CDR3 totals 14 residues.

The chain carries TRBV24-1 and TRBJ2-1; 9 nucleotides line up with TRBD1. The J segment lost 0 bases and the V segment lost 4 bases, leaving 3 bases of the junction unmatched. This CDR3 comprises 16 residues. The germline V gene has CDR1 KGHDR and CDR2 SFDVKD. The CDR3 sequence: CATSDPGQGSYNEQFF. The DNA for the CDR3 is TGTGCCACCAGTGACCCGGGACAGGGCTCCTACAATGAGCAGTTCTTC.

In this sample, this clonotype turned up a few times. The V gene is TRBV24-1, the J gene TRBJ2-5, with 9 bases that match TRBD2. Germline CDR1 is KGHDR and CDR2 is SFDVKD. This CDR3 has 14 residues. V shed 9 bases and J 0 bases; nucleotides not matched to a gene: 4. CDR3 sequence (DNA): TGTGCCACCGGTAGCGGGGGACACCAAGAGACCCAGTACTTC. Translated: CATGSGGHQETQYF.

This clonotype occurred many times. The chain uses TRBV10-3 and TRBJ2-7; 10 bases map to TRBD1. From germline, CDR1 is ENHRY and CDR2 SYGVKD. The CDR3 sequence is 13 residues long. V lost 8 bases, J lost 0 bases, and 1 base stayed unmatched. The CDR3 nucleotides read TGTGCCATCCGGACAGGGGGCTCCTACGAGCAGTACTTC. Translated, it gives CAIRTGGSYEQYF.

There are many counts of this clonotype. The J gene is TRBJ2-4, the V gene TRBV18; TRBD2 might be the D (7 bases). The V and J ends lost 4 bases and 3 bases respectively, with 13 bases between them. The germline CDR1 and CDR2 sequences are KGHSH and LQKENI. This CDR3 contains 15 residues. Here the CDR3 reads CASSRGGPDKNIQYF. The CDR3 coding sequence is TGTGCCAGCTCACGGGGGGGCCCGGACAAAAACATTCAGTACTTC.

This clonotype was counted many times. V is TRBV2 and J is TRBJ1-2; D is ambiguous. V was shortened by 7 bases and J by 2 bases, with 11 bases between the two germline ends. The CDR3 contains 13 residues. Germline-derived CDR1 and CDR2 are SNHLY and FYNNEI. The CDR3 here is CASMTFQNYGYTF. In DNA, the CDR3 is TGTGCCAGCATGACATTTCAGAACTATGGCTACACCTTC.

The rearrangement uses TRBV28 and TRBJ1-2, with TRBD1 as a possible D gene (6 bases). The CDR3 has 15 amino acids. V was trimmed by 4 bases and J by 4 bases, leaving 16 bases between them. Germline loops: CDR1 MDHEN, CDR2 SYDVKM. The CDR3, as DNA: TGTGCCAGCAGTTGGGGAGGGGGGAGTACCTATGGCTACACCTTC. Translating it yields CASSWGGGSTYGYTF.

This clonotype was counted at least ten times. J is TRBJ1-4 and V is TRBV30, with D uncertain. V was shortened by 2 bases and J by 4 bases, with 14 bases between the two germline ends. Germline CDR1 and CDR2: GTSNPN and SVGIG (reference sequence). This CDR3 is 15 amino acids long. CDR3 sequence reads: CAWSPRPLFNEKLFF. The CDR3, as DNA: TGTGCCTGGAGTCCCCGACCCTTATTTAATGAAAAACTGTTTTTT. The full variable domain, in which reference TRBV30 and TRBJ1-4 provide the parts outside the CDR3, is SQTIHQWPATLVQPVGSPLSLECTVEGTSNPNLYWYRQAAGRGLQLLFYSVGIGQISSEVPQNLSASRPQDRQFILSSKKLLLSDSGFYLCAWSPRPLFNEKLFFGSGTQLSVL.

The chain combines TRBV12-3 or TRBV12-4 with TRBJ2-7, with 7 bases lining up with TRBD1. With 6 bases clipped from V and 5 bases from J, the junction kept 10 bases outside the gene matches. This CDR3 is built from 14 residues. This CDR3 is CASSLPGTVNEQYF. The DNA for the CDR3 is TGTGCCAGCAGCCTACCCGGGACAGTGAACGAGCAGTACTTC.

This clonotype was recorded many times. V gene TRBV11-2 combines with J gene TRBJ2-2, with 9 bases identical to TRBD2. V gave up 3 bases and J gave up 5 bases; unmatched junction bases: 7. The CDR3 is made up of 16 amino acids. In germline, CDR1 is SGHAT, CDR2 FQNNGV. The CDR3 nucleotides are TGTGCCAGCAGCTTCCTAGCGGGGTCCTCGACCGGGGAGCTGTTTTTT. Translated: CASSFLAGSSTGELFF. Filled out from reference TRBV11-2 and TRBJ2-2, the complete variable domain reads EAGVAQSPRYKIIEKRQSVAFWCNPISGHATLYWYQQILGQGPKLLIQFQNNGVVDDSQLPKDRFSAERLKGVDSTLKIQPAKLEDSAVYLCASSFLAGSSTGELFFGEGSRLTVL.

This clonotype has a count of ten or more. The chain is built from TRBV20-1 and TRBJ2-1, with D possibly TRBD2 on 6 matching bases. This CDR3 spans 13 amino acids. Germline V CDR1 and CDR2: DFQATT, SNEGSKA (reference sequence). V was pared by 3 bases and J by 4 bases, with 10 bases between. The CDR3: CSASSGLYNEQFF. CDR3 coding DNA: TGCAGTGCTAGTAGCGGACTTTACAATGAGCAGTTCTTC.

This clonotype was counted many times. The rearrangement links TRBV27 to TRBJ2-3; 14 bases line up with TRBD2. Trimming took 2 bases from V and 1 from J; bases not matched to a gene: 2. The CDR3 sequence is 17 residues long. CDR1 MNHEY and CDR2 SMNVEV come from the germline V gene (reference sequence). The CDR3 DNA reads TGTGCCAGCAGTTTACTGGGACTAGCGGGGGGCACAGATACGCAGTATTTT. Amino acids: CASSLLGLAGGTDTQYF.